This TCR beta chain was sequenced during a study of blood T cell repertoires in COVID-19. Study information: Acute-phase and convalescent COVID-19 samples originated in the United States, Italy and Spain.

From germline, CDR1 is SGHVS and CDR2 FNYEAQ. The CDR3 contains 15 residues. V shed 3 bases, J shed 3 bases, and the junction held 6 bases outside the gene matches. Original handling: Reference gene primer amplification gave estimated nucleated cell counts. Sequencing used immunoSEQ multiplex PCR; TCRdb keeps in-frame clones, though not all of them. The D gene and trimming were derived from the DNA, and the V and J assignments and clone size from that table. The repertoire includes 200,000 to 250,000 clones, roughly 86% of them detected once, and over 6% sits in the top ten. V usage is TRBV7-6 and J usage is TRBJ1-1; TRBD1 matches at 8 bases. Sequencing input: peripheral blood. The clonotype was recovered from a woman between 65 and 79 years old with active or convalescent COVID-19. The CDR3 DNA sequence: TGTGCCAGCAGCTTGGACGACAGGGGTGACACTGAAGCTTTCTTT. It codes for CASSLDDRGDTEAFF.